Listed below are T cell receptor beta chains from one sample, sequenced in a study of blood T cell repertoires in COVID-19. Measured with immunoSEQ multiplex PCR; TCRdb has only the in-frame clones, and not every one. The sample has over 150,000 clones; 70% to 90% are singletons. The sequencing input was peripheral blood. These receptor sequences come from a man in his 70s with active or convalescent COVID-19. The conserved cysteine and the conserved F or W are not part of the CDR3 here. The order of the fields is J gene, clone size, D gene, V gene, CDR3 protein. A D gene is named only where the DNA matches it firmly. Some rows mark clone size as missing; the rest say once, few, many or name a class of expanded clone.

TRBJ2-5,.,.,TRBV6-5,ASSYEQGRQETQY
TRBJ2-5,.,.,TRBV6-6,ASSYPSGQPQETQY
TRBJ2-1,.,.,TRBV5-5,ASSLVGGPYNEQF
TRBJ1-2,once,.,TRBV6-2/TRBV6-3,ASSFTGTTSSYGYT
TRBJ2-7,many,.,TRBV7-2,ASSYQRPYEQY
TRBJ1-2,once,TRBD1,TRBV5-1,ASSPTSPGTGIHGYT
TRBJ2-1,.,.,TRBV7-2,ASSGGGGHNEQF
TRBJ2-7,.,TRBD2,TRBV4-1,ASSQSLTSGPFYEQY
TRBJ1-6,.,TRBD1,TRBV6-2/TRBV6-3,ASSYGDRDSSPLH
TRBJ2-1,.,.,TRBV6-5,ASSGQNNEQF
TRBJ2-2,.,.,TRBV7-9,ASSRSGSTGELF
TRBJ1-6,.,TRBD1,TRBV6-2/TRBV6-3,ASSKGLAGQLTPRPLH
TRBJ2-1,once,TRBD1,TRBV7-3,ASRVTGGNEQF
TRBJ1-1,.,.,TRBV4-3,ASSQEGRANTEAF
TRBJ2-7,.,.,TRBV6-2/TRBV6-3,ASSSFYEQY
TRBJ1-2,.,.,TRBV2,ASRDGQRTNYGYT
TRBJ1-6,.,.,TRBV15,ATSRVADSPLH
TRBJ1-4,few,.,TRBV5-5,ASSGRQTLGNEKLF
TRBJ2-7,.,TRBD1,TRBV6-6,ASIPGQGKTYEQY
TRBJ1-1,.,TRBD1,TRBV10-3,AISEFPGGQAF